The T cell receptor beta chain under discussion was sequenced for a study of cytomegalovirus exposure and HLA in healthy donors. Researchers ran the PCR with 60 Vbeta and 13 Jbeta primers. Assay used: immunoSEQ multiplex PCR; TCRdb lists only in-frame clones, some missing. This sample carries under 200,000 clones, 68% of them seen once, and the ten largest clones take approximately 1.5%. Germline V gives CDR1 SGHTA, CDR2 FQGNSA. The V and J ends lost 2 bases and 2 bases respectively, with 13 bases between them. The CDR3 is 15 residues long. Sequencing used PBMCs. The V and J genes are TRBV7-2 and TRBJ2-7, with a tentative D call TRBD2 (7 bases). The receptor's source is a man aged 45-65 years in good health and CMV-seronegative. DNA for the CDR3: TGTGCCAGCAGCTTAACCGGGGGGCCTACCTACGAGCAGTACTTC. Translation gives CASSLTGGPTYEQYF.